The rows below give T cell receptor beta chains drawn from one sample of a study of T cell changes during pregnancy in multiple sclerosis. Sequenced by immunoSEQ multiplex PCR; TCRdb stores in-frame clones only, minus some. The sample includes about 75,000 clones, roughly 94% of them seen just once. The sequencing used CD4+ T cells from peripheral blood mononuclear cells, collected after pregnancy. The source is a female donor with multiple sclerosis, enrolled in a pregnancy study. Both conserved end residues are part of each CDR3. D genes are given only for firm matches. Where a row states a size, it is once, few, many or the class of an expanded clone; other rows omit it.

abundance	d_gene	v_gene	j_gene	CDR3aa	CDR3nt
NA	TRBD2	TRBV7-7	TRBJ2-7	CASSLERGAYEQYF	TGTGCTAGCAGCTTGGAGCGGGGAGCCTACGAGCAGTACTTC
NA	NA	TRBV7-9	TRBJ1-1	CASSLGSLNTEAFF	TGTGCCAGCAGCTTAGGGAGCCTGAACACTGAAGCTTTCTTT
NA	TRBD2	TRBV28	TRBJ2-1	CASSLLTSGTNEQFF	TGTGCCAGCAGTTTGTTGACTAGCGGAACCAATGAGCAGTTCTTC
NA	NA	TRBV15	TRBJ2-1	CATRPGLRYNEQFF	TGTGCCACCAGACCGGGACTCCGCTACAATGAGCAGTTCTTC
NA	TRBD1	TRBV19	TRBJ1-4	CASKDRARDRAAATNEKLFF	TGTGCCAGTAAGGACCGCGCCCGGGACAGGGCGGCTGCAACTAATGAAAAACTGTTTTTT
NA	NA	TRBV6-5	TRBJ2-5	CASSPGSETQYF	TGTGCCAGCAGCCCTGGGAGTGAGACCCAGTACTTC
NA	TRBD1	TRBV4-3	TRBJ2-2	CASRGTGASGELFF	TGCGCCAGCAGGGGGACAGGGGCAAGCGGGGAGCTGTTTTTT
NA	TRBD2	TRBV19	TRBJ2-2	CASSIAGGPGELFF	TGTGCCAGTAGTATAGCGGGAGGGCCCGGGGAGCTGTTTTTT
NA	TRBD2	TRBV5-1	TRBJ2-3	CASSISGGTDTQYF	TGCGCCAGCAGCATTAGCGGGGGCACAGATACGCAGTATTTT
NA	TRBD2	TRBV10-3	TRBJ2-7	CAITATSGSYEQYF	TGTGCCATCACTGCGACTAGCGGATCCTACGAGCAGTACTTC
NA	TRBD1	TRBV30	TRBJ2-7	CAWSVRSGGIFNEQYF	TGTGCCTGGAGTGTAAGGTCAGGGGGTATTTTCAACGAGCAGTACTTC
NA	TRBD1	TRBV7-2	TRBJ1-2	CASSTRLGQANYGYTF	TGTGCCAGCAGCACACGCCTGGGACAGGCTAACTATGGCTACACCTTC
NA	TRBD2	TRBV5-1	TRBJ2-3	CASNEREIADTQYF	TGCGCCAGCAATGAGCGGGAAATTGCAGATACGCAGTATTTT
NA	TRBD1	TRBV28	TRBJ1-5	CATHRGSSGGGNQPQHF	TGTGCCACCCACAGGGGGTCTTCGGGTGGAGGCAATCAGCCCCAGCATTTT
once	NA	TRBV28	TRBJ1-5	CASTWGGSQPQHF	TGTGCCAGCACATGGGGGGGCAGTCAGCCCCAGCATTTT
NA	NA	TRBV9	TRBJ1-1	CASSVDGGSRAFF	TGTGCCAGCAGCGTAGATGGAGGGTCAAGGGCTTTCTTT
once	NA	TRBV7-2	TRBJ2-7	CASSVKGPGGAEQYF	TGTGCCAGCAGCGTTAAGGGACCTGGGGGGGCCGAGCAGTACTTC
NA	TRBD1	TRBV27	TRBJ2-3	CASSFRGTGTDTQYF	TGTGCCAGCAGTTTTCGCGGGACAGGGACAGATACGCAGTATTTT
NA	NA	TRBV4-2	TRBJ2-2	CASSQKRRVNTGELFF	TGTGCCAGCAGCCAAAAACGGAGGGTAAACACCGGGGAGCTGTTTTTT
NA	TRBD2	TRBV11-3	TRBJ2-1	CASSPSGGNEQFF	TGTGCCAGCAGCCCATCGGGGGGGAATGAGCAGTTCTTC
NA	NA	TRBV5-1	TRBJ2-2	CASRQGTGELFF	TGCGCCAGCAGGCAGGGAACCGGGGAGCTGTTTTTT
once	NA	TRBV18	TRBJ1-4	CASSPPGDNEKLFF	TGTGCCAGCTCACCACCAGGGGATAATGAAAAACTGTTTTTT
NA	NA	TRBV6-1	TRBJ1-3	CASSERGGLLSGNTIYF	TGTGCCAGCAGTGAACGGGGGGGGCTCCTCTCTGGAAACACCATATATTTT
NA	TRBD2	TRBV7-9	TRBJ2-7	CASSPGLAGYYEQYF	TGTGCCAGCAGCCCGGGACTAGCGGGATACTACGAGCAGTACTTC
once	NA	TRBV27	TRBJ2-2	CASSFLVGGTGELFF	TGTGCCAGCAGTTTCCTAGTCGGAGGGACCGGGGAGCTGTTTTTT
NA	NA	TRBV6-5	TRBJ1-2	CASSFLGPRNGYTF	TGTGCCAGCAGTTTCCTGGGGCCTAGGAATGGCTACACCTTC
NA	TRBD2	TRBV7-9	TRBJ2-1	CASRNLAGGSNEQFF	TGTGCCAGCAGAAATCTAGCGGGAGGATCCAATGAGCAGTTCTTC
NA	TRBD2	TRBV6-6	TRBJ2-7	CASRGLAGEDEQYF	TGTGCCAGCAGGGGTTTAGCGGGAGAGGACGAGCAGTACTTC